The 10 T cell receptor beta chains in this list originate from one sample, sequenced in a study of cytomegalovirus exposure and HLA in healthy donors. Produced via immunoSEQ multiplex PCR; TCRdb's table is partial and in-frame only. The sample lists some 130,000 clones, 80% to 90% occurring once. The source material was PBMCs. The receptors come from a woman aged 25-40 years in good health and CMV-seronegative.

This clone was counted only a few times. The chain is built from TRBV9 and TRBJ2-3; 12 bases line up with TRBD2. Germline assignment: CDR1 SGDLS and CDR2 YYNGEE. The V gene end was trimmed by 4 bases and the J gene end by 4 bases; junction bases not matched to a gene: 4. The CDR3 has 15 residues. In nucleotides, the CDR3 is TGTGCCAGCAGCATCGGACTAGCGGGACCAGATACGCAGTATTTT. This translates into CASSIGLAGPDTQYF.

The gene calls are TRBV6-6 and TRBJ2-2, with 7 bases matching TRBD1. CDR1 is MNHNY and CDR2 is SVGAGI in the germline V gene (reference sequence). The CDR3 totals 16 residues. V shed 6 bases, J shed 0 bases, and the junction held 7 bases outside the gene matches. CDR3 region: CASSSEGATNTGELFF. Here the CDR3 DNA reads TGTGCCAGCAGCTCCGAGGGGGCCACGAACACCGGGGAGCTGTTTTTT.

The V and J genes are TRBV27 and TRBJ1-1; D gene ambiguous. The CDR3 is 17 amino acids. The germline V gene encodes CDR1 MNHEY and CDR2 SMNVEV (reference sequence). V gave up 5 bases and J gave up 0 bases, with 19 bases separating them. The CDR3 region is CASSRGPGQSMNTEAFF. DNA for the CDR3: TGTGCCAGCAGTCGAGGTCCTGGTCAGAGCATGAACACTGAAGCTTTCTTT.

This clone was seen more than once but under ten times. This rearrangement joins TRBV12-5 to TRBJ1-2; TRBD1 matches 7 bases. CDR3 length: 12 residues. Germline CDR1 is LGHNT and CDR2 is FRNRAP. V lost 4 bases, J lost 7 bases, and 3 bases stayed unmatched. The CDR3 reads CASGSNRGGYTF. CDR3 bases: TGTGCTAGTGGTTCAAACAGGGGTGGCTACACCTTC.

J is TRBJ2-7 and V is TRBV7-8; a possible D gene is TRBD2 (6 bases). V lost 5 bases and J 6 bases, leaving 20 bases between the germline ends. The CDR3 has 15 residues. The germline V gene encodes CDR1 SGHVS and CDR2 FQNEAQ. The CDR3 reads CASSIYGGRSLEQYF. The CDR3, as DNA: TGTGCCAGCAGCATTTATGGGGGGAGATCTCTCGAGCAGTACTTC.

The genes are TRBV7-9 and TRBJ2-5, with TRBD1 matching over 8 bases. V lost 5 bases to trimming and J lost 3 bases; unmatched junction nucleotides: 5. This CDR3 region has 14 residues. Per germline, CDR1 SEHNR and CDR2 FQNEAQ (reference sequence). CDR3 loop: CASSLMTGEETQYF. The CDR3 DNA sequence: TGTGCCAGCAGCCTAATGACAGGGGAAGAGACCCAGTACTTC.

J is TRBJ1-5 and V is TRBV5-6, with a weak D call TRBD1 (5 bases). CDR1 is SGHDT and CDR2 is YYEEEE in the germline V gene. Trimming left V 3 bases short and J 2 bases short, with 24 bases between. The CDR3 spans 19 residues. The CDR3, as DNA: TGTGCCAGCAGCTCCACGCGACAGACACTCCAGGCGGGCAATCAGCCCCAGCATTTT. This sequence encodes CASSSTRQTLQAGNQPQHF.

This rearrangement joins TRBV7-8 to TRBJ1-1; no clear D gene. V lost 0 bases and J 8 bases, leaving 13 bases between the germline ends. The germline gives CDR1 SGHVS, CDR2 FQNEAQ. The CDR3 totals 14 residues. CDR3 amino acids: CASSLAPGSREAFF. DNA of the CDR3: TGTGCCAGCAGCTTAGCCCCCGGGAGTCGGGAAGCTTTCTTT. The complete variable domain, with remaining parts taken from reference TRBV7-8 and TRBJ1-1, reads GAGVSQSPRYKVAKRGQDVALRCDPISGHVSLFWYQQALGQGPEFLTYFQNEAQLDKSGLPSDRFFAERPEGSVSTLKIQRTQQEDSAVYLCASSLAPGSREAFFGQGTRLTVV.

The chain uses TRBV5-6 and TRBJ2-3, with 10 bases that match TRBD2. The CDR3 has 16 amino acids. V was pared by 4 bases and J by 2 bases, with 7 bases of the junction left unmatched. Germline CDR1 is SGHDT and CDR2 is YYEEEE. CDR3 residues: CASSTPGLADTDTQYF. In DNA form, the CDR3 reads TGTGCCAGCAGCACCCCTGGACTAGCGGACACAGATACGCAGTATTTT.

J is TRBJ2-7 and V is TRBV9; TRBD2 matches 14 bases. This CDR3 is built from 15 residues. The J segment lost 2 bases and the V segment lost 3 bases, leaving 1 base of the junction unmatched. Germline V gene data show CDR1 as SGDLS and CDR2 as YYNGEE. CDR3 amino acids: CASSGGLAGAYEQYF. Here the CDR3 DNA reads TGTGCCAGCAGCGGGGGACTAGCGGGGGCCTACGAGCAGTACTTC.